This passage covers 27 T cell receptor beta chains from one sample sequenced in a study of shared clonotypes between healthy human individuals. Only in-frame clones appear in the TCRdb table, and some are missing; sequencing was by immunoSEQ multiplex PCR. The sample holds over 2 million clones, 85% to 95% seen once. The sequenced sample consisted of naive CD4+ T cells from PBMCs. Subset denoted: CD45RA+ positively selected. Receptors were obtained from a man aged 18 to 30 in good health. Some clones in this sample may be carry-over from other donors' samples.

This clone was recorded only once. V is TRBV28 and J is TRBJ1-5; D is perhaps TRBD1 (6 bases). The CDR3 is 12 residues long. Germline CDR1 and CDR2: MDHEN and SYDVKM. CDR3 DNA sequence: TGTGCAGTAGCACAGGGAGGTCAGCCCCAGCATTTT. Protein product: CAVAQGGQPQHF. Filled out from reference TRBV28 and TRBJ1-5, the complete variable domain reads DVKVTQSSRYLVKRTGEKVFLECVQDMDHENMFWYRQDPGLGLRLIYFSYDVKMKEKGDIPEGYSVSREKKERFSLILESASTNQTSMYLCAVAQGGQPQHFGDGTRLSIL.

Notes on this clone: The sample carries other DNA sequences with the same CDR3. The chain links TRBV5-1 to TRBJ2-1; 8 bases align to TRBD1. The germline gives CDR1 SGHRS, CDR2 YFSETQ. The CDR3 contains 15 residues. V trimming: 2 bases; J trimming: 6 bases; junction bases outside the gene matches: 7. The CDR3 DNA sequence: TGCGCCAGCAGCTTAGGACAGGGTGGAGGCAATGAGCAGTTCTTC. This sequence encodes CASSLGQGGGNEQFF.

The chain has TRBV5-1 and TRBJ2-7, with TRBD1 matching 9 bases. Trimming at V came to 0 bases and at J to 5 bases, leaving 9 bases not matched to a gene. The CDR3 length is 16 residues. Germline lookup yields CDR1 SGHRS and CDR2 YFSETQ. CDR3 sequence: CASSLVPRDRVHEQYF. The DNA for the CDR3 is TGCGCCAGCAGCTTGGTCCCCCGGGACAGGGTGCACGAGCAGTACTTC. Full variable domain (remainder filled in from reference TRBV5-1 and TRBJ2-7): KAGVTQTPRYLIKTRGQQVTLSCSPISGHRSVSWYQQTPGQGLQFLFEYFSETQRNKGNFPGRFSGRQFSNSRSEMNVSTLELGDSALYLCASSLVPRDRVHEQYFGPGTRLTVT.

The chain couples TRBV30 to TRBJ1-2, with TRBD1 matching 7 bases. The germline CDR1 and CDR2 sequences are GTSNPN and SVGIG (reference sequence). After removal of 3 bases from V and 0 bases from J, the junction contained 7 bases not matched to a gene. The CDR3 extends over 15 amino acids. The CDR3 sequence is CAWRYGGGSNYGYTF. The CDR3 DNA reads TGTGCCTGGAGATATGGAGGGGGCTCTAACTATGGCTACACCTTC.

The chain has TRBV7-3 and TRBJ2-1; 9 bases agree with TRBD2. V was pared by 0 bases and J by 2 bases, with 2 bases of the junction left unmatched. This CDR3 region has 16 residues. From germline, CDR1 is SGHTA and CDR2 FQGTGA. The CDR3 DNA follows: TGTGCCAGCAGCTTAACAGCGGGAGGTGCCTACAATGAGCAGTTCTTC. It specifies CASSLTAGGAYNEQFF.

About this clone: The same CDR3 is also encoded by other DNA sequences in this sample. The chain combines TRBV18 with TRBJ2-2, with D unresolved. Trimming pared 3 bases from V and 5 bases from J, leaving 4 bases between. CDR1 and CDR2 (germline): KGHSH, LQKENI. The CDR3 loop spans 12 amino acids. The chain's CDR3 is CASSPLTGELFF. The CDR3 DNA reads TGTGCCAGCTCACCTCTTACCGGGGAGCTGTTTTTT.

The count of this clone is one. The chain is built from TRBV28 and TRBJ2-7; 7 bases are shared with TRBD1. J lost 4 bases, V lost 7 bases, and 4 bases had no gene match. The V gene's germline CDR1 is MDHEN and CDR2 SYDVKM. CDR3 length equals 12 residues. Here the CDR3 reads CASKGGTYEQYF. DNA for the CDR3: TGTGCCAGCAAAGGGGGCACTTACGAGCAGTACTTC.

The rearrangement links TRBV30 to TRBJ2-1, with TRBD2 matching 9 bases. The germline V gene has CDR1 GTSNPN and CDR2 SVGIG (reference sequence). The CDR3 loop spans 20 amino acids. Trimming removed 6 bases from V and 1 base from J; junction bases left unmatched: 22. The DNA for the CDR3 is TGTGCCTGCACCCAAGAAGGGGCGGGAGGGCCCTCCCCTTCCTACAATGAGCAGTTCTTC. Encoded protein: CACTQEGAGGPSPSYNEQFF.

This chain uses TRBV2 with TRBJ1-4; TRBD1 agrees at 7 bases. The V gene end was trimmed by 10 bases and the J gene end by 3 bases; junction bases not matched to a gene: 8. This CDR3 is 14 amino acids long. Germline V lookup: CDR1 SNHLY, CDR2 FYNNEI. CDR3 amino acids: CATTTGWANEKLFF. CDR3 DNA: TGTGCCACCACGACAGGGTGGGCTAATGAAAAACTGTTTTTT.

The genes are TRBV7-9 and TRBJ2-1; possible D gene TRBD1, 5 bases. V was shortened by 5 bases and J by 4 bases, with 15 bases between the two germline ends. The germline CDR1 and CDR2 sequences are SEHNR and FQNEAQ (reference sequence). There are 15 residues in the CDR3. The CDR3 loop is CASSPLKGPYNEQFF. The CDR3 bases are TGTGCCAGCAGCCCCTTGAAGGGGCCGTACAATGAGCAGTTCTTC. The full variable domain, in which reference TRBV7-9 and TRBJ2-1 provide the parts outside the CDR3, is DTGVSQNPRHKITKRGQNVTFRCDPISEHNRLYWYRQTLGQGPEFLTYFQNEAQLEKSRLLSDRFSAERPKGSFSTLEIQRTEQGDSAMYLCASSPLKGPYNEQFFGPGTRLTVL.

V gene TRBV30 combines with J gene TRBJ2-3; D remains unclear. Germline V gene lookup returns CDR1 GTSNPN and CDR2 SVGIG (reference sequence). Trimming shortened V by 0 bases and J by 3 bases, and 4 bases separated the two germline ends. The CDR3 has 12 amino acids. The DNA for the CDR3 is TGTGCCTGGAGTGTCGAGACAGATACGCAGTATTTT. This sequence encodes CAWSVETDTQYF.

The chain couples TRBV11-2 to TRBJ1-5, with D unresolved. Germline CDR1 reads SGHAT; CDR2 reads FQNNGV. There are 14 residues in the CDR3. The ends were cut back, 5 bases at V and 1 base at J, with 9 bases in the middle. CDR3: CASSPGPSNQPQHF. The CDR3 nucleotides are TGTGCCAGCAGCCCCGGACCGAGCAATCAGCCCCAGCATTTT.

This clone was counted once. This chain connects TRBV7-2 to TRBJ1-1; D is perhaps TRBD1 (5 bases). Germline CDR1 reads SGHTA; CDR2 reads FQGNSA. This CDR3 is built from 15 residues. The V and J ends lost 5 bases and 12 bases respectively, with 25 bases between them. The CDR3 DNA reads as TGTGCCAGCAGCCTGATACCCGGGAGTGAGGGGAGGTCTTTCTTT. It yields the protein CASSLIPGSEGRSFF.

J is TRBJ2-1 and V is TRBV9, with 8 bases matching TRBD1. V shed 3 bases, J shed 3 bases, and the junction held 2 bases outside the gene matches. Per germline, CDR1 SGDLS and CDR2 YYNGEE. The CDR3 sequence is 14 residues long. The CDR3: CASSGTGYYNEQFF. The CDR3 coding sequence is TGTGCCAGCAGCGGGACAGGGTACTACAATGAGCAGTTCTTC.

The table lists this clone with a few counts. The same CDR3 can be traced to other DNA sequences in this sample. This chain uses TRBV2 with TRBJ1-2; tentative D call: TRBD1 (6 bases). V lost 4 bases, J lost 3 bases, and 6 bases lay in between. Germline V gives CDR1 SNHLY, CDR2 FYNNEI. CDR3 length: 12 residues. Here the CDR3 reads CASSGQDYGYTF. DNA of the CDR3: TGTGCCAGCAGTGGACAGGACTATGGCTACACCTTC.

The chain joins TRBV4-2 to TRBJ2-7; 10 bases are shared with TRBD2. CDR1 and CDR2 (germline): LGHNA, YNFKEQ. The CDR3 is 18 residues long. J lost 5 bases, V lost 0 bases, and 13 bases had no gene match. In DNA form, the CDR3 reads TGTGCCAGCAGCCAAGAGGCTCTAGCGGGAGCTGCCGTCGACGAGCAGTACTTC. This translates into CASSQEALAGAAVDEQYF.

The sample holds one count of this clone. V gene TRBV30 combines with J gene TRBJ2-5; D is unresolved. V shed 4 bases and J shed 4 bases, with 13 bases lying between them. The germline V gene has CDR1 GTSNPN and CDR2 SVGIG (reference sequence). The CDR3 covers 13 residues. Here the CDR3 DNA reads TGTGCCTGGAAGATGGGGTTAGCAGAGACCCAGTACTTC. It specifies CAWKMGLAETQYF.

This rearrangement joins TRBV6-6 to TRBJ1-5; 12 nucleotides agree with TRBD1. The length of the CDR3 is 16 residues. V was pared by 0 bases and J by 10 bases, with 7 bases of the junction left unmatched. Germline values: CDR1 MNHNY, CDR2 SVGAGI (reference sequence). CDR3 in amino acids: CASSYSGTGGLGPQHF. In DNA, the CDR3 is TGTGCCAGCAGTTACTCGGGGACAGGGGGCTTGGGTCCCCAGCATTTT.

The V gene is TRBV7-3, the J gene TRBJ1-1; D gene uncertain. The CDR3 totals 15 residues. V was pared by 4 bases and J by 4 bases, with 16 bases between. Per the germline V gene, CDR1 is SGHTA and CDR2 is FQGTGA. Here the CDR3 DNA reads TGTGCCAGCAGCTACGACGGGCCCTCTGGCACTGAAGCTTTCTTT. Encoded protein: CASSYDGPSGTEAFF.

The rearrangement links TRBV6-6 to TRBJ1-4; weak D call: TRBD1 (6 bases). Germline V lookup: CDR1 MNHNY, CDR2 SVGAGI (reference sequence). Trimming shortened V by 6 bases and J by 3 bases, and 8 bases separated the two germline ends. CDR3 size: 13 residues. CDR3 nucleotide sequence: TGTGCCAGCAGACCAGGGGCTAATGAAAAACTGTTTTTT. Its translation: CASRPGANEKLFF.

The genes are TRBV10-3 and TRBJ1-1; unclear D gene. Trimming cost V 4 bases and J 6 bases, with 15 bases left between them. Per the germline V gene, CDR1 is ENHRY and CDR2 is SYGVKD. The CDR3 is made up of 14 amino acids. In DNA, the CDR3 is TGTGCCATCAGTGTAACGGGTCCTGGCGCTGAAGCTTTCTTT. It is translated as CAISVTGPGAEAFF.

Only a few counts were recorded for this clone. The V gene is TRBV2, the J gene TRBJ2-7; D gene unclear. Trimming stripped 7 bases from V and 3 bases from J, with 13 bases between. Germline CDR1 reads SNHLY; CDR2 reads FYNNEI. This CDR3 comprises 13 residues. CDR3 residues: CASNPGRLYEQYF. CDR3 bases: TGTGCCAGCAATCCCGGACGGCTCTACGAGCAGTACTTC.

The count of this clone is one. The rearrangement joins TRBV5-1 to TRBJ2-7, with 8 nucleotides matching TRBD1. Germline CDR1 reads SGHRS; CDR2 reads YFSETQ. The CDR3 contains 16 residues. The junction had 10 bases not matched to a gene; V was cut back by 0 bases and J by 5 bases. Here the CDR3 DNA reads TGCGCCAGCAGCTTGGCCGTCGGACAGGGATTCCACGAGCAGTACTTC. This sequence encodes CASSLAVGQGFHEQYF.

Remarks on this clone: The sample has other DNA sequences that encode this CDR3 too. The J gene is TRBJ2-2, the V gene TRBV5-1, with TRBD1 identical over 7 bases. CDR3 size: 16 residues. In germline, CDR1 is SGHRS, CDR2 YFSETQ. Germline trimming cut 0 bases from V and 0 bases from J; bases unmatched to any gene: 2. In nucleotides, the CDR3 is TGCGCCAGCAGCTTGGTAGGGGGCGCGAACACCGGGGAGCTGTTTTTT. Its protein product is CASSLVGGANTGELFF.

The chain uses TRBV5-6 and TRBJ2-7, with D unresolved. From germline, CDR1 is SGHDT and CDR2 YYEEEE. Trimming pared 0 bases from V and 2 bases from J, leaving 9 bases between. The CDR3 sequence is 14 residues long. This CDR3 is CASSLGWTAYEQYF. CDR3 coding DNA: TGTGCCAGCAGCTTGGGTTGGACGGCCTACGAGCAGTACTTC. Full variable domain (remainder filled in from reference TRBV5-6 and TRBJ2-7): DAGVTQSPTHLIKTRGQQVTLRCSPKSGHDTVSWYQQALGQGPQFIFQYYEEEERQRGNFPDRFSGHQFPNYSSELNVNALLLGDSALYLCASSLGWTAYEQYFGPGTRLTVT.

The CDR3, as DNA: TGTGCCAGCAGCTTCCCCTCGTGGACTAGCGGGGAAAATGAGCAGTTCTTC. It specifies CASSFPSWTSGENEQFF. This rearrangement joins TRBV7-8 to TRBJ2-1; TRBD2 matches 12 bases. CDR1 SGHVS and CDR2 FQNEAQ come from the germline V gene. Germline trimming cut 3 bases from V and 7 bases from J; bases unmatched to any gene: 10. The CDR3 is made up of 17 amino acids.

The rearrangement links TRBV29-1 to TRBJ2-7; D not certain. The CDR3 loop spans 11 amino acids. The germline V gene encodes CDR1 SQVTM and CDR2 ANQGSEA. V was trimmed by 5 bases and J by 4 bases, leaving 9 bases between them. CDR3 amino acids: CSVKKGYEQYF. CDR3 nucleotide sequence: TGCAGCGTTAAAAAAGGGTACGAGCAGTACTTC.